This T cell receptor beta chain was recorded in a study of blood T cell repertoires in COVID-19 (dated by TCRdb to 2020 to 2022). Some background on the complete study: Collaborator samples came from the United States, Italy and Spain and covered acute and convalescent phases of COVID-19. The prospective study material was composed of cDNA or gDNA derived from T cells, B-cell-depleted T cells, or PBMCs. Subjects who had been exposed to COVID-19, were actively infected with it, or had recovered from it provided the deeply sampled blood TCRbeta repertoires that made up the dataset. The repertoires were released in a freely available public database intended as a resource for research on the immune response to SARS-CoV-2. Samples were obtained from the ongoing ImmuneRACE study (first 160 participants) and from roughly 1,300 subjects provided by 6 global collaborators. Sample metadata almost always included a de-identified subject ID, COVID-19 status, age in years and sex. Where available, HLA class I and class II types were obtained from metadata supplied by the sample provider rather than from assay-based typing. Paper-wide results and their limitations: Clinical and demographic metadata were provided uncurated, with the amount varying by source and participant.

The immunoSEQ Assay, a bias-controlled multiplex PCR, was used to amplify TCRbeta CDR3 regions from genomic DNA. Per the authors' processing: The number of nucleated cells in each sample was estimated from the amplification of reference gene primers within the assay. To quantify the absolute abundance of each unique TCRbeta CDR3 rearrangement, sequence reads were collapsed and filtered. For each sample, productive Simpson clonality was calculated as the square root of Simpson's diversity index over productive rearrangements. The immuneACCESS repertoire file appears here via TCRdb, limited to in-frame rearrangements. These files lack a portion of the clones; in checked studies, under half of the deficit traces to unresolved V genes, and the cause of the others is not known. Clone size and the V and J calls come from that table; the DNA yielded D and trimming. The table for this sample lists around 110,000 clones; 88% of them were counted only once. Jointly, the top ten make up 5.5% to 8% of the sample.

In regard to this clone: Its antigen specificity is not known. Base-call qualities are not available, and no considerably larger clone is one nucleotide away.

Spanning cysteine to phenylalanine, the CDR3 consists of 17 amino acids. Only CDR3 DNA is held: 51 bases, read in frame from base 1. Trimming removed 0 bases from V and 6 bases from J; the gene matches leave 11 bases unexplained. Reading the germline V gene (reference sequence) gives CDR1 MNHEY and CDR2 SMNVEV. Collaborating institutions collected whole blood in K2EDTA tubes following their own protocols. Collaborator samples were shipped for TCRbeta analysis as frozen whole blood, isolated PBMCs, or DNA extracted from either sample type. The receptor was isolated from a man between 45 and 60 years old with active or convalescent COVID-19. Source material: peripheral blood. The sequence is built from TRBV27 and TRBJ1-1; 9 junctional bases match TRBD1. The nucleotide sequence reads as follows: TGTGCCAGCAGTTTATCCCTTCTACAGGGGGCAAACGCTGAAGCTTTCTTT. Protein translation: CASSLSLLQGANAEAFF.